This T cell receptor (beta chain) was captured by sequencing in a study of T cell responses to AZD1222 COVID-19 vaccine. Study results and caveats: Clonal diversity was possibly underestimated, and the donors were mostly white British, with more females. Spike-specific TCR repertoires showed rising breadth and depth after two AZD1222 doses. Just a handful of people given AZD1222 tested seropositive at baseline.

CDR1 is MDHEN and CDR2 is SYDVKM in the germline V gene. Trimming left V 3 bases short and J 6 bases short, with 19 bases between. The CDR3 is made up of 16 amino acids. A note on this clone: Antigen specificity is unknown.

The repertoire was sequenced with immunoSEQ multiplex PCR; TCRdb's copy has only in-frame clones and lacks some. The sample lists 120,000 or so clones; approximately 90% were seen once. This chain uses TRBV28 with TRBJ2-3; D gene unclear. Here the sequenced sample was peripheral blood, taken on day 0 of AZD1222 vaccination. The receptor was isolated from an adult in good health. The CDR3 sequence is CASSFIGYLLRDTQYF. The CDR3 DNA reads TGTGCCAGCAGTTTTATTGGCTACCTCCTTCGGGATACGCAGTATTTT.